A single sample gave rise to the 27 T cell receptor beta chains below, sequenced in a study of blood T cell repertoires in COVID-19. Repertoires were generated with immunoSEQ multiplex PCR, while TCRdb's copy carries only in-frame clones and drops some. The sample has more than 95,000 clones, more than 75% seen once; the top ten hold 18%. The sequencing input was peripheral blood. These receptor sequences come from an elderly man with acute or convalescent COVID-19.

This chain links TRBV19 with TRBJ2-4, with 9 bases aligning to TRBD2. The CDR3 consists of 13 residues. The V and J ends lost 10 bases and 5 bases, in that order; junction bases with no gene match: 6. CDR1 LNHDA and CDR2 SQIVND come from the germline V gene (reference sequence). CDR3 in amino acids: CATLRTSENIQYF. The CDR3 region has the DNA TGTGCCACCCTCAGGACTAGCGAAAACATTCAGTACTTC.

This sequence joins TRBV5-1 and TRBJ2-7; a possible D gene is TRBD1 (7 bases). Germline CDR1 is SGHRS and CDR2 is YFSETQ. This CDR3 spans 14 amino acids. Trimming took 4 bases from V and 3 from J, leaving 14 bases between them. DNA for the CDR3: TGCGCCAGCAGCCCCCGGGGGACAGACTACGAGCAGTACTTC. This translates into CASSPRGTDYEQYF.

The chain carries TRBV7-2 and TRBJ1-3, with TRBD1 matching 10 bases. This CDR3 has 13 amino acids. The V gene end was trimmed by 4 bases and the J gene end by 8 bases; junction bases not matched to a gene: 2. Germline V gene lookup returns CDR1 SGHTA and CDR2 FQGNSA. The CDR3 sequence is CASSWTGGDTIYF. CDR3 in DNA: TGTGCCAGCAGCTGGACAGGGGGGGACACCATATATTTT.

The V call is TRBV18, the J call TRBJ2-7; 8 bases are a match to TRBD2. The CDR3 has 16 amino acids. Germline V gene sequence: CDR1 KGHSH, CDR2 LQKENI. V shed 2 bases, J shed 1 base, and the junction held 7 bases outside the gene matches. CDR3 nucleotide sequence: TGTGCCAGCTCACCAGGCCCTAGCGGGTCTTCCTACGAGCAGTACTTC. Translation: CASSPGPSGSSYEQYF.

The chain links TRBV19 to TRBJ1-2; D not certain. From germline, CDR1 is LNHDA and CDR2 SQIVND (reference sequence). Between the trimmed V and J ends, which lost 7 bases and 7 bases, there was a span of 16 bases. CDR3 length: 13 amino acids. The CDR3 bases are TGTGCCAGTACCTGGACTGGCCCCGGTGGCTACACCTTC. This encodes CASTWTGPGGYTF.

The V gene is TRBV5-1, the J gene TRBJ2-3, with TRBD2 identical over 10 bases. With V trimmed by 1 base and J by 4 bases, 6 bases remained unmatched. This CDR3 has 16 amino acids. Germline CDR1 is SGHRS and CDR2 is YFSETQ. CDR3 sequence (DNA): TGCGCCAGCAGCTTGCCAGTGCTAGCGGGGGCAGATACGCAGTATTTT. This gives the protein CASSLPVLAGADTQYF.

The chain carries TRBV7-8 and TRBJ2-7; D perhaps matches TRBD1 (6 bases). CDR3 length: 14 residues. Germline CDR1 SGHVS, CDR2 FQNEAQ. The ends were cut back, 6 bases at V and 0 bases at J, with 12 bases in the middle. The CDR3 here is CASRYSDSSYEQYF. The CDR3 DNA follows: TGTGCCAGCAGGTACTCGGACAGCTCCTACGAGCAGTACTTC.

The chain couples TRBV2 to TRBJ1-4; tentatively, D is TRBD1 (5 bases). V lost 5 bases and J lost 3, with 10 bases in between. CDR3 length equals 14 residues. Germline-derived CDR1 and CDR2 are SNHLY and FYNNEI. CDR3 region: CASSKDSPNEKLFF. The DNA for the CDR3 is TGTGCCAGCAGTAAAGACAGCCCTAATGAAAAACTGTTTTTT. Full variable domain (remainder filled in from reference TRBV2 and TRBJ1-4): EPEVTQTPSHQVTQMGQEVILRCVPISNHLYFYWYRQILGQKVEFLVSFYNNEISEKSEIFDDQFSVERPDGSNFTLKIRSTKLEDSAMYFCASSKDSPNEKLFFGSGTQLSVL.

This clone has just a few counts. The J gene is TRBJ2-1, the V gene TRBV7-9; 11 nucleotides align to TRBD2. CDR1 SEHNR and CDR2 FQNEAQ come from the germline V gene (reference sequence). This CDR3 has 18 amino acids. With 0 bases clipped from V and 4 bases from J, the junction kept 8 bases outside the gene matches. CDR3 bases: TGTGCCAGCAGCTTAGCGCTTGGGGGGACTAGCGGTTACAATGAGCAGTTCTTC. Translated, it gives CASSLALGGTSGYNEQFF.

The chain employs TRBV27 and TRBJ2-3, with 7 nucleotides matching TRBD1. This CDR3 has 14 residues. The V gene's germline CDR1 is MNHEY and CDR2 SMNVEV (reference sequence). V dropped 5 bases and J dropped 5; count of bases not matched to a gene: 7. The CDR3 sequence: CASSIRTGLDTQYF. Here the CDR3 DNA reads TGTGCCAGCAGTATACGGACAGGTTTAGATACGCAGTATTTT.

The chain links TRBV6-5 to TRBJ1-3; unclear D gene. The CDR3 is made up of 12 amino acids. V dropped 6 bases and J dropped 2 bases, with 5 bases sitting between them. Germline assignment: CDR1 MNHEY and CDR2 SVGAGI. The CDR3 reads CASSRAGNTIYF. CDR3 nucleotides: TGTGCCAGCAGCCGGGCTGGAAACACCATATATTTT.

The table lists this clone with a count of one. This rearrangement joins TRBV3-1 (or the pseudogene TRBV3-2) to TRBJ2-2; maybe TRBD1 (6 bases). The germline V gene encodes CDR1 LGHDT and CDR2 YNNKEL (reference sequence). V lost 1 base and J lost 8, with 11 bases in between. The CDR3 consists of 14 residues. Here the CDR3 DNA reads TGTGCCAGCAGCCAAGGAACAGGGTTAGGGGAGCTGTTTTTT. Its protein is CASSQGTGLGELFF.

This clone has only a few counts. J is TRBJ2-5 and V is TRBV11-2; 11 bases agree with TRBD2. The CDR3 is 17 residues long. The germline V gene encodes CDR1 SGHAT and CDR2 FQNNGV. Trimming at V came to 4 bases and at J to 2 bases, leaving 9 bases not matched to a gene. CDR3 in amino acids: CASSSPTASGGQETQYF. CDR3 DNA sequence: TGTGCCAGCAGCTCCCCGACGGCTAGCGGGGGGCAAGAGACCCAGTACTTC. Full variable domain (remainder filled in from reference TRBV11-2 and TRBJ2-5): EAGVAQSPRYKIIEKRQSVAFWCNPISGHATLYWYQQILGQGPKLLIQFQNNGVVDDSQLPKDRFSAERLKGVDSTLKIQPAKLEDSAVYLCASSSPTASGGQETQYFGPGTRLLVL.

The rearrangement joins TRBV11-2 to TRBJ1-2; D ambiguous. V lost 1 base and J lost 8, with 11 bases in between. Germline V gives CDR1 SGHAT, CDR2 FQNNGV. This CDR3 has 13 residues. The CDR3 protein is CASSLGALRGYTF. The CDR3 DNA sequence: TGTGCCAGCAGCTTAGGGGCCCTTCGGGGCTACACCTTC.

V gene TRBV30 combines with J gene TRBJ1-1; TRBD1 matches 7 bases. V shed 3 bases, J shed 5 bases, and the junction held 9 bases outside the gene matches. The length of the CDR3 is 14 residues. Germline assignment: CDR1 GTSNPN and CDR2 SVGIG (reference sequence). The chain's CDR3 is CAWRLRQGFTEAFF. CDR3 bases: TGTGCCTGGAGACTCAGACAGGGTTTTACTGAAGCTTTCTTT.

The chain links TRBV19 to TRBJ1-2; the match to TRBD1 covers 9 bases. The CDR3 covers 12 residues. V lost 5 bases to trimming and J lost 10 bases; unmatched junction nucleotides: 5. Per germline, CDR1 LNHDA and CDR2 SQIVND (reference sequence). The CDR3 loop is CASSAGTGNYTF. The CDR3 DNA reads as TGTGCCAGTAGTGCCGGGACAGGGAACTACACCTTC.

This chain links TRBV6-5 with TRBJ1-5; no definite D call. The CDR3 has 13 amino acids. Trimming removed 6 bases at V and 0 bases at J, with 6 bases between. Germline-derived CDR1 and CDR2 are MNHEY and SVGAGI. The CDR3 bases are TGTGCCAGCAGACTGAATAGCAATCAGCCCCAGCATTTT. This translates into CASRLNSNQPQHF.

This rearrangement joins TRBV4-3 to TRBJ1-1, with 7 nucleotides matching TRBD1. The V gene's germline CDR1 is LGHNA and CDR2 YSLEER. This CDR3 is built from 15 residues. V shed 6 bases and J 5 bases; nucleotides not matched to a gene: 12. In DNA, the CDR3 is TGCGCCAGCAGTTCCGGAGGGGGCCTAGGGACTGAAGCTTTCTTT. The encoded protein is CASSSGGGLGTEAFF.

This sequence joins TRBV28 and TRBJ2-1; possibly TRBD2 for D (7 bases). This CDR3 contains 15 residues. CDR1 is MDHEN and CDR2 is SYDVKM in the germline V gene. V lost 2 bases to trimming and J lost 9 bases, with 17 bases between them. The CDR3 here is CASSLRGARGVEQFF. The DNA for the CDR3 is TGTGCCAGCAGTTTACGGGGGGCCAGAGGGGTTGAGCAGTTCTTC.

This clone came up a few times. The chain carries TRBV7-8 and TRBJ1-5, with 7 bases fitting TRBD1. Germline trimming cut 5 bases from V and 5 bases from J; bases unmatched to any gene: 9. Germline loops: CDR1 SGHVS, CDR2 FQNEAQ. CDR3 length: 15 amino acids. The CDR3: CASSRDRAAHQPQHF. Written as DNA, the CDR3 is TGTGCCAGCAGCCGAGACAGGGCGGCACATCAGCCCCAGCATTTT.

This clone is a singleton in its sample. Written as DNA, the CDR3 is TGTGCCAGCAGCTTAATGGCAGGGGGGTACGAGGGGGAGCAGTACTTC. It codes for CASSLMAGGYEGEQYF. The chain has TRBV7-2 and TRBJ2-7, with D maybe TRBD1 (7 bases). Germline lookup yields CDR1 SGHTA and CDR2 FQGNSA. CDR3 length: 16 amino acids. V lost 2 bases, J lost 7 bases, and 21 bases lay in between.

This chain connects TRBV5-4 to TRBJ2-1; 12 bases are a match to TRBD2. The CDR3 sequence is 16 residues long. CDR1 is SGHNT and CDR2 is YYREEE in the germline V gene (reference sequence). The V gene end was trimmed by 4 bases and the J gene end by 8 bases; junction bases not matched to a gene: 10. CDR3 region: CASSMPSSGRAYEQFF. CDR3 nucleotide sequence: TGTGCCAGCAGCATGCCTTCTAGCGGGAGGGCCTATGAGCAGTTCTTC.

The CDR3 loop is CASSGVGYDTDTQYF. The CDR3 coding sequence is TGTGCCAGCAGCGGGGTGGGGTACGACACAGATACGCAGTATTTT. This chain uses TRBV6-6 with TRBJ2-3; weak D call: TRBD2 (5 bases). Germline CDR1 is MNHNY and CDR2 is SVGAGI (reference sequence). V was cut by 6 bases and J by 2 bases, with 15 bases left in between. This CDR3 contains 15 residues.

This chain links TRBV9 with TRBJ2-3, with 9 bases fitting TRBD2. Per germline, CDR1 SGDLS and CDR2 YYNGEE. This CDR3 contains 15 residues. J was trimmed by 6 bases and V by 6 bases; bases with no gene match: 11. The CDR3: CASTILAGVRDTQYF. CDR3 DNA sequence: TGTGCCAGCACCATTTTAGCGGGAGTGAGGGATACGCAGTATTTT. The whole variable domain, remainder taken from reference TRBV9 and TRBJ2-3, is DSGVTQTPKHLITATGQRVTLRCSPRSGDLSVYWYQQSLDQGLQFLIQYYNGEERAKGNILERFSAQQFPDLHSELNLSSLELGDSALYFCASTILAGVRDTQYFGPGTRLTVL.

This clone appeared once. The genes are TRBV29-1 and TRBJ1-5, with a possible D match to TRBD1 (6 bases). The CDR3 has 12 residues. Per germline, CDR1 SQVTM and CDR2 ANQGSEA. CDR3 nucleotide sequence: TGCAGTGCAGGGGACGCCAATCAGCCCCAGCATTTT. Translating gives CSAGDANQPQHF.

V usage is TRBV28 and J usage is TRBJ1-1, with D possibly matching TRBD1 (5 bases). The V end lost 5 bases, the J end lost 7 bases, and 11 bases lay between the germline ends. The CDR3 extends over 12 amino acids. Germline loops: CDR1 MDHEN, CDR2 SYDVKM. The CDR3 sequence is CASSPGHVEAFF. DNA of the CDR3: TGTGCCAGCAGTCCCGGACATGTTGAAGCTTTCTTT. Drawing the rest from reference TRBV28 and TRBJ1-1, the complete variable domain is DVKVTQSSRYLVKRTGEKVFLECVQDMDHENMFWYRQDPGLGLRLIYFSYDVKMKEKGDIPEGYSVSREKKERFSLILESASTNQTSMYLCASSPGHVEAFFGQGTRLTVV.

This clone appeared a single time. The chain joins TRBV7-2 to TRBJ2-1; a weak D match, TRBD2 (6 bases). In germline, CDR1 is SGHTA, CDR2 FQGNSA. Trimming took off 3 bases at V and 10 bases at J, with 16 bases between the two ends. CDR3 length equals 14 residues. The CDR3 DNA reads as TGTGCCAGCAGCTTGGGACTCCCCCGCGGCGAGCAGTTCTTC. Protein: CASSLGLPRGEQFF.